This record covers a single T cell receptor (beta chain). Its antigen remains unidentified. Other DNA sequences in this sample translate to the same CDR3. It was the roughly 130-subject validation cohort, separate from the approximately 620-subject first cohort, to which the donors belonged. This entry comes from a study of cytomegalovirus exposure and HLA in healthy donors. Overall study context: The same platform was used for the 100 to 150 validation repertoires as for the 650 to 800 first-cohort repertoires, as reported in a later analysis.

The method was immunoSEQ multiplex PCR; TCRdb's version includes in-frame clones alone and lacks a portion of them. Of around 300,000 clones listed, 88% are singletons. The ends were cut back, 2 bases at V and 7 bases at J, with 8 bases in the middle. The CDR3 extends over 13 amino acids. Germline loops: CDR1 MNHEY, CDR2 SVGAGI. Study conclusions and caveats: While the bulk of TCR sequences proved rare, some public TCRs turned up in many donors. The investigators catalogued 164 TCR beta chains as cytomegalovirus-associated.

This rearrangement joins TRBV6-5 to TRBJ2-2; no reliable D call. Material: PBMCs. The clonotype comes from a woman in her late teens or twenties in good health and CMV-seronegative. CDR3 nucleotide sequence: TGTGCCAGCAGTTACCGAGGAAGCGGGGAGCTGTTTTTT. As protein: CASSYRGSGELFF.